One and the same sample provided the 21 T cell receptor beta chains below, sequenced in a study of T cell responses to AZD1222 COVID-19 vaccine. This table comes from immunoSEQ multiplex PCR, and its TCRdb copy is limited to in-frame clones, with some not included. The sample lists under 35,000 clones; roughly 90% were seen once. This material consisted of peripheral blood, taken on day 0 of AZD1222 vaccination. These receptors originate from an adult in good health.

This sequence joins TRBV6-2 or TRBV6-3 and TRBJ2-5; TRBD2 aligns across 8 bases. The CDR3 has 18 residues. Germline loops: CDR1 MNHEY, CDR2 SVGEGT. With V trimmed by 2 bases and J by 2 bases, 13 bases remained unmatched. The chain's CDR3 is CASSYRAGGREGQETQYF. The CDR3 nucleotides are TGTGCCAGCAGTTACCGGGCGGGGGGCCGCGAAGGTCAAGAGACCCAGTACTTC.

This clone was recorded once. The CDR3 coding sequence is TGTGCCAGCGGGCAGACAGTCCGGAACACCGGGGAGCTGTTTTTT. Protein: CASGQTVRNTGELFF. This sequence joins TRBV4-2 and TRBJ2-2, with D possibly being TRBD1 (5 bases). CDR1 and CDR2 from the germline V gene are LGHNA and YNFKEQ. This CDR3 region has 15 residues. The ends were cut back, 8 bases at V and 1 base at J, with 14 bases in the middle.

The chain carries TRBV16 and TRBJ1-3; D is possibly TRBD1 (6 bases). This CDR3 contains 16 residues. Trimming pared 0 bases from V and 0 bases from J, leaving 9 bases between. Germline V gene lookup returns CDR1 KGHSY and CDR2 FQNENV. The CDR3 nucleotides read TGTGCCAGCAGCCAATCTAGGACAGACTCTGGAAACACCATATATTTT. It translates to CASSQSRTDSGNTIYF.

This chain joins TRBV6-1 and TRBJ1-1; 8 bases map to TRBD1. CDR3 length equals 15 residues. Trimming at V came to 2 bases and at J to 0 bases, leaving 2 bases not matched to a gene. Germline CDR1 and CDR2: MNHNS and SASEGT. The CDR3 nucleotides read TGTGCCAGCAGTGAAAAACAGGGGGTGAACACTGAAGCTTTCTTT. Translation gives CASSEKQGVNTEAFF.

The chain is built from TRBV3-1 (or the pseudogene TRBV3-2) and TRBJ1-2, with 8 bases matching TRBD1. Trimming removed 0 bases from V and 4 bases from J; junction bases left unmatched: 4. This CDR3 is 15 amino acids long. Germline V gene data show CDR1 as LGHDT and CDR2 as YNNKEL (reference sequence). CDR3 region: CASSQDRQGAYGYTF. Here the CDR3 DNA reads TGTGCCAGCAGCCAAGATCGCCAGGGGGCCTATGGCTACACCTTC.

V is TRBV7-6 and J is TRBJ1-2; 9 positions agree with TRBD1. This CDR3 has 13 amino acids. Germline V gene lookup returns CDR1 SGHVS and CDR2 FNYEAQ. The V and J ends lost 3 bases and 7 bases, in that order; junction bases with no gene match: 3. The DNA for the CDR3 is TGTGCCAGCAGCTTCACAGGGGGCGTTGGCTACACCTTC. This codes for CASSFTGGVGYTF.

The rearrangement joins TRBV7-2 to TRBJ2-5; D is possibly TRBD1 (5 bases). V lost 4 bases to trimming and J lost 2 bases, with 8 bases between them. Germline V gene sequence: CDR1 SGHTA, CDR2 FQGNSA. The CDR3 contains 13 residues. CDR3 DNA sequence: TGTGCCAGCAGCTCGACAGCGCAAGAGACCCAGTACTTC. Translated: CASSSTAQETQYF.

This chain links TRBV5-5 with TRBJ1-2; weak D call: TRBD1 (5 bases). CDR1 is SGHKS, CDR2 YYEKEE, per germline (reference sequence). The V gene lost 0 bases and the J gene lost 7 bases, with 28 bases spanning the gap. The CDR3 has 19 residues. This CDR3 is CASSLGTRDPLLDLGGYTF. The CDR3 DNA reads TGTGCCAGCAGCTTGGGCACCCGGGACCCCCTCCTTGATCTGGGTGGCTACACCTTC.

The chain employs TRBV4-2 and TRBJ2-1; perhaps TRBD1 as D (5 bases). This CDR3 region has 15 residues. V lost 7 bases to trimming and J lost 0 bases, with 13 bases between them. CDR1 is LGHNA, CDR2 YNFKEQ, per germline. CDR3: CASTWGSSSYNEQFF. In DNA form, the CDR3 reads TGTGCCAGCACCTGGGGCTCCAGCTCCTACAATGAGCAGTTCTTC.

This rearrangement joins TRBV5-4 to TRBJ1-2; 9 bases are shared with TRBD1. Germline V gene lookup returns CDR1 SGHNT and CDR2 YYREEE (reference sequence). The CDR3 spans 16 residues. V lost 4 bases and J lost 4; bases outside the gene matches: 11. This CDR3 reads CASSRTGADHFYGYTF. The DNA of the CDR3 is TGTGCCAGCAGCCGGACAGGGGCCGACCATTTCTATGGCTACACCTTC.

V gene TRBV3-1 (or the pseudogene TRBV3-2) combines with J gene TRBJ2-5; D might be TRBD2 (6 bases). Trimming shortened V by 3 bases and J by 4 bases, and 9 bases separated the two germline ends. Per the germline V gene, CDR1 is LGHDT and CDR2 is YNNKEL (reference sequence). This CDR3 is built from 13 residues. CDR3 nucleotides: TGTGCCAGCAGCCAGCCGGGACTAGAGACCCAGTACTTC. Translated, it gives CASSQPGLETQYF.

The V call is TRBV28, the J call TRBJ1-2, with a weak D call TRBD1 (5 bases). The CDR3 loop spans 15 amino acids. Germline lookup yields CDR1 MDHEN and CDR2 SYDVKM. Trimming cost V 3 bases and J 2 bases, with 13 bases left between them. The CDR3: CASSFEAGPNYGYTF. The CDR3 DNA sequence: TGTGCCAGCAGTTTTGAGGCAGGGCCGAACTATGGCTACACCTTC.

The gene calls are TRBV19 and TRBJ1-1; tentatively, D is TRBD1 (6 bases). Germline V CDR1 and CDR2: LNHDA, SQIVND (reference sequence). V gave up 3 bases and J gave up 1 base, with 9 bases separating them. This CDR3 has 14 residues. The CDR3 spells CASSMVGANTEAFF. DNA of the CDR3: TGTGCCAGTAGTATGGTGGGGGCGAACACTGAAGCTTTCTTT.

V usage is TRBV6-5 and J usage is TRBJ1-1; the D gene is possibly TRBD1 (6 bases). This CDR3 comprises 15 residues. V was trimmed by 6 bases and J by 1 base, leaving 15 bases between them. Germline V gene lookup returns CDR1 MNHEY and CDR2 SVGAGI. This CDR3 is CASRISGTQNTEAFF. DNA of the CDR3: TGTGCCAGCAGAATTTCCGGGACACAGAACACTGAAGCTTTCTTT.

This clone has more than one count but fewer than ten. The chain couples TRBV6-4 to TRBJ1-1; TRBD1 agrees at 7 bases. Per germline, CDR1 MRHNA and CDR2 SNTAGT. CDR3 length equals 12 residues. With 8 bases clipped from V and 4 bases from J, the junction kept 4 bases outside the gene matches. CDR3 DNA sequence: TGTGCCAGCGGCCAGGGGGGCACTGAAGCTTTCTTT. This codes for CASGQGGTEAFF.

The chain recombines TRBV6-1 with TRBJ1-4, with D perhaps matching TRBD1 (5 bases). Per the germline V gene, CDR1 is MNHNS and CDR2 is SASEGT. The CDR3 sequence is 17 residues long. The V end lost 2 bases, the J end lost 4 bases, and 17 bases lay between the germline ends. The CDR3 nucleotides read TGTGCCAGCAGTGAATGGGGACGACTGGGAATTAATGAAAAACTGTTTTTT. Protein product: CASSEWGRLGINEKLFF.

The genes are TRBV5-4 and TRBJ1-1; D might be TRBD1 (5 bases). CDR3 size: 12 residues. V lost 4 bases and J lost 7, with 11 bases in between. Germline V gives CDR1 SGHNT, CDR2 YYREEE (reference sequence). The CDR3 bases are TGTGCCAGCAGCGTGGGGCCGTATGAAGCTTTCTTT. Its translation is CASSVGPYEAFF.

The V gene is TRBV28, the J gene TRBJ1-2, with no clear D. Trimming left V 6 bases short and J 8 bases short, with 13 bases between. Germline V gives CDR1 MDHEN, CDR2 SYDVKM. The CDR3 sequence is 12 residues long. CDR3 region: CASSPGREGYTF. CDR3 sequence (DNA): TGTGCCAGCAGCCCTGGACGGGAGGGCTACACCTTC.

The chain has TRBV18 and TRBJ1-3, with D unclear. The CDR3 consists of 12 residues. V lost 3 bases and J 0 bases, leaving 0 bases between the germline ends. CDR1 is KGHSH, CDR2 LQKENI, per germline. As DNA, the CDR3 is TGTGCCAGCTCACCCTCTGGAAACACCATATATTTT. Translating gives CASSPSGNTIYF.

The chain links TRBV6-5 to TRBJ1-4; 9 bases match TRBD1. There are 15 residues in the CDR3. The V and J ends lost 6 bases and 10 bases, in that order; junction bases with no gene match: 12. Germline CDR1 is MNHEY and CDR2 is SVGAGI. The CDR3: CASRSGTGFPPKLFF. As DNA, the CDR3 is TGTGCCAGCAGATCCGGGACAGGGTTTCCTCCAAAACTGTTTTTT.

As DNA, the CDR3 is TGCAGCGTTGAAAGTGAGTCAGCCTACAATGAGCAGTTCTTC. Amino acids: CSVESESAYNEQFF. The rearrangement links TRBV29-1 to TRBJ2-1; D gene uncertain. The V end lost 2 bases, the J end lost 2 bases, and 10 bases lay between the germline ends. From germline, CDR1 is SQVTM and CDR2 ANQGSEA. The CDR3 contains 14 residues.